The clone carrying this T cell receptor (beta chain) was detected ten times or more. Its cognate antigen is unknown. The ends lost 5 bases at V and 2 bases at J; junction bases unmatched: 12. CDR3 length: 16 residues. The source of the sample is a study of T cells after yellow fever vaccination. Study details: Where fractions had low cell numbers, libraries were prepared from them with the SMART-Seq v4 Ultra Low Input RNA kit. General observations from the study: From the bulk population, abundant clonotypes could contaminate and appear within FACS-sorted repertoires.

One entry per CDR3 protein results from TCRdb running MiXCR on the 5' RACE reads. The repertoire includes 160,000 or so distinct CDR3 sequences, less than 9% of them detected once, and around 2.3% sits in the top ten. The specimen was CD4+ T cells sorted from PBMCs, collected less than 6 days after the first yellow fever vaccination. V is TRBV12-3 or TRBV12-4 and J is TRBJ2-7, with 7 bases identical to TRBD2. This receptor was taken from a man between 18 and 29 years old who received the YFV17D yellow fever vaccine. The DNA for the CDR3 is TGTGCCAGCAGTCCCCATCGACGGGAGGAAACCTACGAGCAGTACTTC. Protein sequence: CASSPHRREETYEQYF.